This T cell receptor (beta chain) was sequenced for a study of blood T cell repertoires in COVID-19. As for the study in general: COVID-19 samples from acute and convalescent phases originated in the United States, Italy and Spain.

The table came from immunoSEQ multiplex PCR; TCRdb's copy has only in-frame clones and leaves some out. The sample has 200,000 to 250,000 clones, 82% seen once. Those enrolled in Seattle joined during active infection and were followed longitudinally afterward. Sequencing input: peripheral blood. This receptor was taken from a woman aged 80 or over with COVID-19, enrolled during active disease.

CDR3 amino acids: CASSLLSNSPLHF. DNA for the CDR3: TGTGCCAGCAGCTTGTTAAGCAATTCACCCCTCCACTTT. This chain connects TRBV11-3 to TRBJ1-6; D not resolved. Trimming cost V 3 bases and J 7 bases, with 7 bases left between them. CDR1 is SGHNT, CDR2 YENEEA, per germline. The CDR3 extends over 13 amino acids.